This T cell receptor beta chain is drawn from a study of T cells in narcolepsy. TCRdb's copy holds only in-frame clones and misses some; the assay was immunoSEQ multiplex PCR. The sample yields more than 20,000 clones, 81% seen once. This CDR3 contains 15 residues. The germline CDR1 and CDR2 sequences are SGDLS and YYNGEE. The ends lost 1 base at V and 8 bases at J; junction bases unmatched: 5. The chain is built from TRBV9 and TRBJ2-1; the match to TRBD2 covers 11 bases. Sequenced: memory (CD45RA-) CD4+ T cells from blood. This TCR came from a human donor in good health. Here the CDR3 DNA reads TGTGCCAGCAGCGTAACTAGCGGGAGATGGGATGAGCAGTTCTTC. Translation: CASSVTSGRWDEQFF.